Listed below are T cell receptor beta chains from one sample, sequenced in a study of T-cell reconstitution after alpha-beta-depleted transplantation in children. TCRdb analysed the PCR reads with MiXCR anew, one entry per CDR3 protein. The table lists around 200,000 distinct CDR3 sequences, about 6.4% of them singletons. Sequenced material: PBMCs from the stem cell graft donor, taken from the stem cell graft. Receptors originate from a human donor who donated a stem cell graft to a child with Wiskott-Aldrich syndrome. Both conserved end residues are part of each CDR3. A D gene is named only where the DNA matches it firmly. Clone sizes are given selectively: once, few, many, or a class where the clone is expanded.

D,size,J,V,CDR3,DNA
TRBD1,many,TRBJ2-7,TRBV5-1,CASSPGQGSEQYF,TGCGCCAGCAGCCCTGGACAGGGGTCCGAGCAGTACTTC
-,many,TRBJ2-5,TRBV2,CASSVGRPEETQYF,TGTGCCAGCAGTGTAGGACGGCCTGAAGAGACCCAGTACTTC
-,many,TRBJ1-1,TRBV5-5,CASSSIRVNTEAFF,TGTGCCAGCAGCAGCATTCGGGTGAACACTGAAGCTTTCTTT
-,many,TRBJ2-2,TRBV20-1,CSARGPVGAGELFF,TGCAGTGCTAGAGGCCCAGTCGGGGCCGGGGAGCTGTTTTTT
-,few,TRBJ2-1,TRBV7-8,CASSLQDSYNEQFF,TGTGCCAGCAGCTTGCAAGACTCCTACAATGAGCAGTTCTTC
-,many,TRBJ2-7,TRBV20-1,CSAMRGRITTYEQYF,TGCAGTGCTATGAGGGGACGGATAACAACCTACGAGCAGTACTTC
TRBD2,many,TRBJ2-3,TRBV15,CATSISGGASDTQYF,TGTGCCACCAGTATCTCGGGGGGGGCCTCAGATACGCAGTATTTT
TRBD1,many,TRBJ2-7,TRBV20-1,CSARGQVSYEQYF,TGCAGTGCTAGGGGACAGGTATCCTACGAGCAGTACTTC
-,many,TRBJ2-7,TRBV6-2/TRBV6-3,CASSYSMSKETSYEQYF,TGTGCCAGCAGTTACTCGATGTCCAAAGAAACTTCCTACGAGCAGTACTTC
-,-,TRBJ1-5,TRBV30,CAWSVVGNQPQHF,TGTGCCTGGAGTGTGGTTGGCAATCAGCCCCAGCATTTT
-,many,TRBJ1-5,TRBV28,CASSLYEVGQPQHF,TGTGCCAGCAGTTTATATGAGGTGGGACAGCCCCAGCATTTT
-,many,TRBJ1-4,TRBV7-9,CASSFGQSSNEKLFF,TGTGCCAGCAGCTTTGGACAGTCGTCTAATGAAAAACTGTTTTTT
-,few,TRBJ2-7,TRBV12-3/TRBV12-4,CASSPSLEGLDEQYF,TGTGCCAGCAGTCCCTCCCTTGAGGGGCTGGACGAGCAGTACTTC
-,many,TRBJ2-1,TRBV10-3,CAIRFEAGTNEQFF,TGTGCCATCCGGTTCGAGGCGGGAACCAATGAGCAGTTCTTC
-,many,TRBJ2-7,TRBV10-3,CATIGGGSSYEQYF,TGTGCCACAATTGGAGGGGGGTCTTCCTACGAGCAGTACTTC
-,many,TRBJ2-1,TRBV5-1,CASSLAGGFQFF,TGCGCCAGCAGCTTGGCCGGCGGGTTTCAGTTCTTC
-,-,TRBJ2-7,TRBV7-8,CASSLQVTSYEQYF,TGTGCCAGCAGCTTACAGGTTACCTCCTACGAGCAGTACTTC
-,many,TRBJ1-5,TRBV6-5,CASSPGFVVQPQHF,TGTGCCAGCAGTCCAGGGTTTGTAGTTCAGCCCCAGCATTTT
-,many,TRBJ1-5,TRBV10-2,CASRENGNQPQHF,TGCGCCAGCAGAGAGAATGGGAATCAGCCCCAGCATTTT
-,few,TRBJ1-5,TRBV19,CASSISVLAERYSNQPQHF,TGTGCCAGTAGTATCTCGGTTTTGGCAGAGAGATATAGCAATCAGCCCCAGCATTTT
-,many,TRBJ1-2,TRBV7-9,CASSSLPSYGYTF,TGTGCCAGCAGCTCCTTACCTAGCTATGGCTACACCTTC
TRBD1,many,TRBJ2-3,TRBV6-1,CASRPGQGASRLGDTQYF,TGTGCCAGCAGACCCGGACAGGGTGCCTCGAGGTTAGGAGATACGCAGTATTTT
-,-,TRBJ1-6,TRBV25-1,CASSEFAGDNSPLHF,TGTGCCAGCAGTGAATTTGCTGGCGATAATTCACCCCTCCACTTT
-,many,TRBJ2-7,TRBV15,CAAGRGLPYEQYF,TGTGCCGCAGGCCGGGGCTTGCCCTACGAGCAGTACTTC
-,-,TRBJ2-5,TRBV3-1,CASSQYGAQETQYF,TGTGCCAGCAGCCAATATGGAGCCCAAGAGACCCAGTACTTC
TRBD2,many,TRBJ2-7,TRBV5-1,CASSLQGTSVAYEQYF,TGCGCCAGCAGCTTACAAGGGACTAGCGTGGCCTACGAGCAGTACTTC
TRBD1,many,TRBJ1-2,TRBV6-4,CASSKLLQITGGVDYGYTF,TGTGCCAGCAGCAAACTACTACAAATTACAGGGGGCGTAGACTATGGCTACACCTTC
TRBD1,many,TRBJ2-7,TRBV5-1,CASSLGLGQGIFHEQYF,TGCGCCAGCAGCTTGGGCCTGGGACAGGGCATTTTCCACGAGCAGTACTTC
-,few,TRBJ2-1,TRBV18,CASSAETGQYNEQFF,TGTGCCAGCTCGGCGGAGACAGGCCAATACAATGAGCAGTTCTTC
-,many,TRBJ2-2,TRBV7-9,CASSGGFGVRAGELFF,TGTGCCAGCAGCGGAGGATTTGGGGTTAGGGCCGGGGAGCTGTTTTTT
-,many,TRBJ2-1,TRBV5-1,CASSLGSASYNEQFF,TGCGCCAGCAGCTTGGGTAGTGCTTCCTACAATGAGCAGTTCTTC
TRBD1,few,TRBJ2-5,TRBV5-1,CASSLGWIPQGAQYF,TGCGCCAGCAGCCTGGGGTGGATACCGCAGGGGGCCCAGTACTTC
-,many,TRBJ1-2,TRBV12-3/TRBV12-4,CASSPNPNNYGYTF,TGTGCCAGCAGTCCAAACCCGAATAACTATGGCTACACCTTC
-,many,TRBJ2-5,TRBV7-9,CASSLATSGRETQYF,TGTGCCAGCAGCTTAGCCACGTCAGGGCGGGAGACCCAGTACTTC
-,many,TRBJ1-5,TRBV12-3/TRBV12-4,CASSVSASNQPQHF,TGTGCCAGCAGTGTATCGGCTAGCAATCAGCCCCAGCATTTT
-,many,TRBJ1-1,TRBV5-5,CASVLDPRVNTEAFF,TGTGCCAGCGTGCTTGACCCCAGGGTGAACACTGAAGCTTTCTTT
TRBD1,few,TRBJ1-2,TRBV30,CAWSEQGAISAGYTF,TGTGCCTGGAGTGAGCAGGGGGCTATCTCGGCTGGCTACACCTTC
TRBD1,many,TRBJ2-7,TRBV7-6,CASSPRTGTGAYEQYF,TGTGCCAGCAGCCCGCGTACCGGGACAGGGGCCTACGAGCAGTACTTC
-,-,TRBJ1-4,TRBV4-1,CASSQAQGPDAANEKLFF,TGCGCCAGCAGCCAAGCCCAAGGTCCAGACGCAGCTAATGAAAAACTGTTTTTT
TRBD2,-,TRBJ2-3,TRBV3-1,CASSQDFSGLAGPAGVQYF,TGTGCCAGCAGCCAAGATTTTTCCGGACTAGCGGGGCCCGCCGGGGTGCAGTATTTT
TRBD2,many,TRBJ2-1,TRBV20-1,CSARDFSGDYNEQFF,TGCAGTGCTAGAGATTTCAGCGGGGACTACAATGAGCAGTTCTTC
-,few,TRBJ1-5,TRBV18,CASSHDSNQPQHF,TGTGCCAGCTCACACGATAGCAATCAGCCCCAGCATTTT
TRBD2,few,TRBJ2-2,TRBV6-5,CASSYYRAGVPGELFF,TGTGCCAGCAGTTACTACCGAGCGGGGGTACCCGGGGAGCTGTTTTTT
TRBD1,many,TRBJ2-1,TRBV20-1,CSAQGDEQFF,TGCAGTGCACAGGGGGATGAGCAGTTCTTC
TRBD2,many,TRBJ2-1,TRBV6-5,CASSYPGLAGDEQFF,TGTGCCAGCAGTTACCCCGGACTAGCGGGAGATGAGCAGTTCTTC
-,many,TRBJ1-4,TRBV5-1,CASSLRGTRGEKLFF,TGCGCCAGCAGCTTGAGGGGAACTCGTGGTGAAAAACTGTTTTTT
-,many,TRBJ1-5,TRBV20-1,CSAKELWGGNQPQHF,TGCAGTGCCAAGGAGCTTTGGGGGGGCAATCAGCCCCAGCATTTT
-,many,TRBJ1-2,TRBV20-1,CKGPGDYGYTF,TGCAAAGGGCCGGGGGACTATGGCTACACCTTC
-,many,TRBJ2-3,TRBV7-9,CASSLGSADTQYF,TGTGCCAGCAGCTTAGGTTCGGCAGATACGCAGTATTTT
-,many,TRBJ1-1,TRBV4-1,CASSQGVITEAFF,TGCGCCAGCAGCCAAGGGGTAATCACTGAAGCTTTCTTT
-,-,TRBJ2-7,TRBV6-1,CASSEQGAGEQYF,TGTGCCAGCAGTGAACAGGGAGCGGGCGAGCAGTACTTC